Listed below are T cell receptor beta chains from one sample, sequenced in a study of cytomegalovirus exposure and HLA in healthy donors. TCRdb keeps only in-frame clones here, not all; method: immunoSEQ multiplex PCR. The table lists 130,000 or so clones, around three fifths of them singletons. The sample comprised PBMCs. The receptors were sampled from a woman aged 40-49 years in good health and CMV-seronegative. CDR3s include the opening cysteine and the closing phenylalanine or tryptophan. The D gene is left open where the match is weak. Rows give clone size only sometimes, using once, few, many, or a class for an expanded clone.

TGCGCCAGCAGACCGGGACAGGGGGCGGGCACAGATACGCAGTATTTT,CASRPGQGAGTDTQYF,TRBD1,TRBJ2-3,.,TRBV5-1
TGTGCTAGTGGTCGGACCGGGACAGGGGGCCGTGGCTACACCTTC,CASGRTGTGGRGYTF,TRBD1,TRBJ1-2,.,TRBV12-5
TGCAGCGTCAGTAAACGATTTACCCCCGGGACAGGGGGAGGCAATGAGCAGTTCTTC,CSVSKRFTPGTGGGNEQFF,TRBD1,TRBJ2-1,.,TRBV29-1
TGTGCCACCAGCAAGTCACAGGGAATGAACACTGAAGCTTTCTTT,CATSKSQGMNTEAFF,.,TRBJ1-1,.,TRBV15
TGTGCCAGCAGTCAAGACAGGGGCTCCTACAATGAGCAGTTCTTC,CASSQDRGSYNEQFF,TRBD1,TRBJ2-1,few,TRBV6-1
TGCGCCAGCAGCCTGGACAGGGGGAATAATTCACCCCTCCACTTT,CASSLDRGNNSPLHF,TRBD1,TRBJ1-6,.,TRBV5-1
TGTGCCAGCACCAGAGTAGGGGTCGGCACCGGGGAGCTGTTTTTT,CASTRVGVGTGELFF,.,TRBJ2-2,few,TRBV6-1
TGTGCCAGCAGCTTAGTAGCGGGGGAGTGGCTTGAGCAGTTCTTC,CASSLVAGEWLEQFF,TRBD2,TRBJ2-1,.,TRBV7-2
TGTGCCAGTAGTATTGAGTTTGAGCAGGACAGCCCAACCTACAATGAGCAGTTCTTC,CASSIEFEQDSPTYNEQFF,.,TRBJ2-1,.,TRBV19
TGTGCCAGCAGCAGGGGACAGGGGGAATCCTATGGCTACACCTTC,CASSRGQGESYGYTF,TRBD1,TRBJ1-2,.,TRBV5-4
TGTGCCAGCTCACCATCCCCCTCGACAGTGAACTATGGCTACACCTTC,CASSPSPSTVNYGYTF,.,TRBJ1-2,.,TRBV18
TGTGCCAGCAGTCTACAGGGGGCTGTTGGAAACACCATATATTTT,CASSLQGAVGNTIYF,TRBD1,TRBJ1-3,.,TRBV2
TGTGCCAGCAGTTTTCGGGACAGGGGGGCGACCCAGTACTTC,CASSFRDRGATQYF,TRBD1,TRBJ2-5,few,TRBV27
TGTGCCAGCAGCCAAGGGTTAGGACAGCGGGGGGGCATTAGTGAGCAGTTCTTC,CASSQGLGQRGGISEQFF,TRBD2,TRBJ2-1,.,TRBV4-2
TGTGCCAGCAGCTTGGGAGGGGGCGCCGGTCAGCCCCAGCATTTT,CASSLGGGAGQPQHF,TRBD1,TRBJ1-5,.,TRBV5-5
TGTGCCAGTAGTCGCGACAGGGACAGGCAGCCCCAGCATTTT,CASSRDRDRQPQHF,TRBD1,TRBJ1-5,.,TRBV19
TGTGCCAGCAGCTTAGGGGCGTTACAGCCCCAGCATTTT,CASSLGALQPQHF,.,TRBJ1-5,.,TRBV11-2
TGTGCCAGCAGTTACACAGCCGGGGACTACGAGCAGTACTTC,CASSYTAGDYEQYF,.,TRBJ2-7,.,TRBV6-5
TGTGCCAGCAGCCCGTCCTTATTAAACTATGGCTACACCTTC,CASSPSLLNYGYTF,.,TRBJ1-2,few,TRBV5-6
TGCGCCAGCAGCCAAGACCCCTCCGGGATCGGAAACACTGAAGCTTTCTTT,CASSQDPSGIGNTEAFF,.,TRBJ1-1,.,TRBV4-3
TGTGCCAGCAGCTTACTTCAGTTAAGGGGATTGAACACTGAAGCTTTCTTT,CASSLLQLRGLNTEAFF,.,TRBJ1-1,few,TRBV7-8
TGTGCCAGCAGTTACTCGGGGGGCGGGGAGCTGTTTTTT,CASSYSGGGELFF,.,TRBJ2-2,.,TRBV6-5
TGTGCCTGGAGTCCTGGCCCAGGGGAAAAACTGTTTTTT,CAWSPGPGEKLFF,.,TRBJ1-4,.,TRBV30
TGCGCCAGCAGTGAGGGGAAGGGGGAAGCTTTCTTT,CASSEGKGEAFF,.,TRBJ1-1,.,TRBV10-1
TGTGCCAGCAGTCTCAGGGGCCACAGCACAGATACGCAGTATTTT,CASSLRGHSTDTQYF,.,TRBJ2-3,.,TRBV2
TGCAGCGTTGTCGAGCTAGCTCACAATGAGCAGTTCTTC,CSVVELAHNEQFF,.,TRBJ2-1,few,TRBV29-1
TGTGCCAGCAGCTCTAGTCCGGGACTAGCGGGGGGGCACACCGGGGAGCTGTTTTTT,CASSSSPGLAGGHTGELFF,TRBD2,TRBJ2-2,few,TRBV7-2
TGCGCCAGCAGTCAAGCACAGACGATTGGCACTGAAGCTTTCTTT,CASSQAQTIGTEAFF,.,TRBJ1-1,.,TRBV5-1
TGTGCCAGCAGCTCATCACAGTCCCGGGACAGGGTCGGCTACTATGGCTACACCTTC,CASSSSQSRDRVGYYGYTF,TRBD1,TRBJ1-2,.,TRBV11-2
TGCGCCAGCAGCCAACCTGGACAGGGGGGCACTGAAGCTTTCTTT,CASSQPGQGGTEAFF,TRBD1,TRBJ1-1,.,TRBV4-1
TGTGCCAGCAGCGGTGGACAGGGGCAAACTGAAGCTTTCTTT,CASSGGQGQTEAFF,TRBD1,TRBJ1-1,.,TRBV9
TGTGCCAGCAGCCATTTAGGGGGGCCTAGCGGGGGAAAGGATGAGCAGTTCTTC,CASSHLGGPSGGKDEQFF,TRBD2,TRBJ2-1,.,TRBV4-2
TGTGCCAGCAGCCAACCTTTAGGGACAGGGGCCACTGAAGCTTTCTTT,CASSQPLGTGATEAFF,TRBD1,TRBJ1-1,.,TRBV4-2
TGTGCCAGCAGCTTAAGCAGGGGCGATGGCTACACCTTC,CASSLSRGDGYTF,.,TRBJ1-2,.,TRBV7-2
TGTGCCAGCAGTGGGGGACAGAGTTATGGCTACACCTTC,CASSGGQSYGYTF,TRBD1,TRBJ1-2,once,TRBV28
TGCAGCGTTCCAGCCCCAACAGGGGCAAACTATGGCTACACCTTC,CSVPAPTGANYGYTF,TRBD1,TRBJ1-2,.,TRBV29-1
TGTGCCAGCAGTGGATCAGGGGATAGAGCTGAAGCTTTCTTT,CASSGSGDRAEAFF,.,TRBJ1-1,.,TRBV6-4
TGTGCCAGCAGCGGGACAGGGAACAATTCACCCCTCCACTTT,CASSGTGNNSPLHF,TRBD1,TRBJ1-6,.,TRBV9
TGTGCCAGCAGTAGCCTAGCGGGGGCCGGCGAGCAGTACTTC,CASSSLAGAGEQYF,TRBD2,TRBJ2-7,.,TRBV2
TGTGCCAGCAGTCCCGCAGGGGTCAGAGACAATGAGCAGTTCTTC,CASSPAGVRDNEQFF,.,TRBJ2-1,few,TRBV28
TGTGCCAGCAAATCGCAGGGGAACCCCTACGAGCAGTACTTC,CASKSQGNPYEQYF,.,TRBJ2-7,.,TRBV11-2
TGTGCCAGCAGCTTGCCAGGGTCGACTTACGAGCAGTACTTC,CASSLPGSTYEQYF,.,TRBJ2-7,.,TRBV11-2
TGTGCCAGCAGGAGCCTGGACAGGAATCAGCCCCAGCATTTT,CASRSLDRNQPQHF,TRBD1,TRBJ1-5,once,TRBV28
TGTGCCAGCAGTAATTCCCTGTCAGATGGCTACACCTTC,CASSNSLSDGYTF,.,TRBJ1-2,.,TRBV27
TGTGCCAGCAGCCCTGGCAGGATCAGCAATCAGCCCCAGCATTTT,CASSPGRISNQPQHF,.,TRBJ1-5,.,TRBV7-8
TGTGCCAGCAGCTTAGTCCCACGGACTAGCGTTTTCACCGGGGAGCTGTTTTTT,CASSLVPRTSVFTGELFF,TRBD2,TRBJ2-2,.,TRBV7-2